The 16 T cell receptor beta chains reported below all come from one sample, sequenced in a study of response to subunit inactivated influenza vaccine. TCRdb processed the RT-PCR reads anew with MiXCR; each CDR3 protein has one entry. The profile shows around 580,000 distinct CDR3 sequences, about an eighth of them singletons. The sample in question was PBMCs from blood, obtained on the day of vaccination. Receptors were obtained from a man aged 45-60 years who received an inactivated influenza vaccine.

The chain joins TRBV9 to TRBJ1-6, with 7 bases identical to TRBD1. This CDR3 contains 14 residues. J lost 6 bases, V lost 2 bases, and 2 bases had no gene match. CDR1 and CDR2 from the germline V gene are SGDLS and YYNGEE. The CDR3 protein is CASSVGTVNSPLHF. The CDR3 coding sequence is TGTGCCAGCAGCGTCGGGACAGTTAATTCACCCCTCCACTTT.

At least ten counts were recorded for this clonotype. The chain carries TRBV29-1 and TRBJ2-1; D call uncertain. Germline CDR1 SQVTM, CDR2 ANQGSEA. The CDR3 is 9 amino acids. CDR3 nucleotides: TGCAGTGTCGACAATGAGCAGTTCTTC. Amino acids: CSVDNEQFF.

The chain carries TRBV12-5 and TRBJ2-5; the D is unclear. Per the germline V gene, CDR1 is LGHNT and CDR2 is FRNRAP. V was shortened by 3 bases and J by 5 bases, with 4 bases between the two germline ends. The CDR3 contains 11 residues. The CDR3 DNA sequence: TGTGCTAGTGGTTTTGGGGAGACCCAGTACTTC. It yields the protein CASGFGETQYF. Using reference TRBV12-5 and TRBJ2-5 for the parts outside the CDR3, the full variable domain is DARVTQTPRHKVTEMGQEVTMRCQPILGHNTVFWYRQTMMQGLELLAYFRNRAPLDDSGMPKDRFSAEMPDATLATLKIQPSEPRDSAVYFCASGFGETQYFGPGTRLLVL.

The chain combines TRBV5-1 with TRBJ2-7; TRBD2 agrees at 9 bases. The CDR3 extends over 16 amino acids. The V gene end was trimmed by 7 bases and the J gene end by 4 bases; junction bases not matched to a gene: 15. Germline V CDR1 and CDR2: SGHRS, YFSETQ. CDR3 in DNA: TGCGCCAGCGCCCCTGTCAGCGGGGGGTCAAGGTACGAGCAGTACTTC. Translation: CASAPVSGGSRYEQYF. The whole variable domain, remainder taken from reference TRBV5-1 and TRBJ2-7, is KAGVTQTPRYLIKTRGQQVTLSCSPISGHRSVSWYQQTPGQGLQFLFEYFSETQRNKGNFPGRFSGRQFSNSRSEMNVSTLELGDSALYLCASAPVSGGSRYEQYFGPGTRLTVT.

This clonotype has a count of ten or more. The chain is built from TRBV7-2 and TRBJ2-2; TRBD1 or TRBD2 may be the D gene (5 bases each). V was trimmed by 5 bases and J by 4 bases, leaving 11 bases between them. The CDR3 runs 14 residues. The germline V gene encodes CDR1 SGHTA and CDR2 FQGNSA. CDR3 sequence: CASSPPGLTGELFF. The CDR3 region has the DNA TGTGCCAGCAGCCCACCGGGGCTCACCGGGGAGCTGTTTTTT.

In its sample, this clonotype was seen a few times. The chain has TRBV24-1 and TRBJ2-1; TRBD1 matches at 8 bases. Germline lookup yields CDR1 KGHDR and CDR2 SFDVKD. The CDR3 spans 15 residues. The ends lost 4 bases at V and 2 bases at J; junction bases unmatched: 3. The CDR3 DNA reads TGTGCCACCAGTGAGCCGGACAGGGCCTACAATGAGCAGTTCTTC. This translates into CATSEPDRAYNEQFF.

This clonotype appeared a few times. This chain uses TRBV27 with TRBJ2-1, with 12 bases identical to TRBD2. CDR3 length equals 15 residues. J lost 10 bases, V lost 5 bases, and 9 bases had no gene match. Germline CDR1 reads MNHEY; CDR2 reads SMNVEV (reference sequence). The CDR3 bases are TGTGCCAGCAGTCGGCTAGCGGGGGGGCCGTTAGAGCAGTTCTTC. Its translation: CASSRLAGGPLEQFF.

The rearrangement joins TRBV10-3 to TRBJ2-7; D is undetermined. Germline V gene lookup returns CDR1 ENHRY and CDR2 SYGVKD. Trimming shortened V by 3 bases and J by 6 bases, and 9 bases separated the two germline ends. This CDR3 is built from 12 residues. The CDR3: CAISDRTTEQYF. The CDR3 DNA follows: TGTGCCATCAGTGATCGGACCACCGAGCAGTACTTC.

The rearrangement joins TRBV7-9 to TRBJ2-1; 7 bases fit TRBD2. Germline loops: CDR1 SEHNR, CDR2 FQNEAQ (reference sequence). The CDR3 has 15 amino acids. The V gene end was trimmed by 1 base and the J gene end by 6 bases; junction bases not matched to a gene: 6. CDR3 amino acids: CASSLGVGGGNEQFF. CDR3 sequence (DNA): TGTGCCAGCAGCTTAGGTGTTGGCGGGGGCAATGAGCAGTTCTTC. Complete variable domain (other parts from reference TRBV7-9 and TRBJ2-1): DTGVSQNPRHKITKRGQNVTFRCDPISEHNRLYWYRQTLGQGPEFLTYFQNEAQLEKSRLLSDRFSAERPKGSFSTLEIQRTEQGDSAMYLCASSLGVGGGNEQFFGPGTRLTVL.

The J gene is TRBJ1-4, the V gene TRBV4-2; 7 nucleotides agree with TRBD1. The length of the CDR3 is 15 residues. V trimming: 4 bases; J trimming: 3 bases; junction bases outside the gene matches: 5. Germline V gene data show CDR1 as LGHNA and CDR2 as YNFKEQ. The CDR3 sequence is CASSPNRGANEKLFF. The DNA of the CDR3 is TGTGCCAGCAGCCCGAACAGGGGTGCTAATGAAAAACTGTTTTTT.

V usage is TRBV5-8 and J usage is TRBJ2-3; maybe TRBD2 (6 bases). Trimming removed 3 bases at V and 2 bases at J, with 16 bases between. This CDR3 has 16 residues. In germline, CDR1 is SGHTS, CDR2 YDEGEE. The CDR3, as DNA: TGTGCCAGCAGCTCCGGGATAGTAGCGGACACAGATACGCAGTATTTT. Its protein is CASSSGIVADTDTQYF.

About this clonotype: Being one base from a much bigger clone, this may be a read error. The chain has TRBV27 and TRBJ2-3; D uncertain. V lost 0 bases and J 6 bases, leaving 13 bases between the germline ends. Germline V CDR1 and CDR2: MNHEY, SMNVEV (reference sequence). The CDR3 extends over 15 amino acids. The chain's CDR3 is CASSLSAVLLDTQYF. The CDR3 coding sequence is TGTGCCAGCAGTTTATCTGCGGTACTTTTGGATACGCAGTATTTT.

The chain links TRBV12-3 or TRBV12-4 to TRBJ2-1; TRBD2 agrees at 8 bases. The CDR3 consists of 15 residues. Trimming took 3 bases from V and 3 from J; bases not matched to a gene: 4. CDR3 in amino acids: CASSLVAGYYNEQFF. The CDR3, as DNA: TGTGCCAGCAGTTTGGTAGCGGGGTACTACAATGAGCAGTTCTTC.

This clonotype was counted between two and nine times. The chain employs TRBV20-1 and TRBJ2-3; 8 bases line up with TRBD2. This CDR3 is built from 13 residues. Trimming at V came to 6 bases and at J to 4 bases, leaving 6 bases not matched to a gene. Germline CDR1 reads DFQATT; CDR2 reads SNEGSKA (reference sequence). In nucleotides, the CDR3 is TGCAGTGCCCCGGGACTAGTGTCAGATACGCAGTATTTT. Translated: CSAPGLVSDTQYF.

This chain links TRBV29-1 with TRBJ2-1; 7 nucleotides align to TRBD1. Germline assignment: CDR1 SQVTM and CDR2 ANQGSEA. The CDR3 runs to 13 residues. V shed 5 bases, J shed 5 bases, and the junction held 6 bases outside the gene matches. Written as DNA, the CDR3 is TGCAGCGTTCCCGGGACAGTTGACAATGAGCAGTTCTTC. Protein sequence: CSVPGTVDNEQFF.

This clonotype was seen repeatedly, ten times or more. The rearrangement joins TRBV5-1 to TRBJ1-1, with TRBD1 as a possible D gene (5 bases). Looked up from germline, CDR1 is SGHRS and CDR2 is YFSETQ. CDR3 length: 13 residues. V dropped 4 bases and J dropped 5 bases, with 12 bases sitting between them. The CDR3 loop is CASSIGAGTEAFF. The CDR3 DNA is TGCGCCAGCAGCATAGGGGCGGGTACTGAAGCTTTCTTT.